The following is a T cell receptor (beta chain) sequence with its context. TCRdb called the multiplex PCR reads again in MiXCR, with one record for every CDR3 protein. The table includes approximately 100,000 distinct CDR3 sequences, more than 30% detected once. This sample was taken from a study of breast tumors, draining lymph nodes, adjacent tissues. Samples came from axillary lymph nodes draining the breast cancer. Germline-derived CDR1 and CDR2 are LGHNA and YNFKEQ. Trimming shortened V by 4 bases and J by 4 bases, and 23 bases separated the two germline ends. The CDR3 consists of 17 residues. The receptor was derived from a female donor with breast cancer. Some clones in this sample may be carry-over from other donors' samples. This sequence joins TRBV4-2 and TRBJ2-7, with D tentatively TRBD1 or TRBD2 (5 bases each). Sequenced input: axillary lymph node tissue. The CDR3 loop is CASSRDGGSGTDYEQYF. DNA of the CDR3: TGTGCCAGCAGCCGAGATGGGGGTAGTGGGACCGATTACGAGCAGTACTTC.